This TCR beta chain was recovered during a study of T cell responses to AZD1222 COVID-19 vaccine. TCRdb's table, derived via immunoSEQ multiplex PCR, lists solely in-frame clones and lacks some. This repertoire shows more than 95,000 clones, approximately 90% found once; its top ten account for over 6.5%. The germline V gene has CDR1 SNHLY and CDR2 FYNNEI. V dropped 4 bases and J dropped 5 bases, with 14 bases sitting between them. The CDR3 extends over 14 amino acids. The starting material was peripheral blood, obtained on day 0 of AZD1222 vaccination. This TCR was recovered from an adult in good health. This chain connects TRBV2 to TRBJ1-1, with D possibly TRBD1 on 6 matching bases. The CDR3 sequence is CASSVAGTLTEAFF. The CDR3, as DNA: TGTGCCAGCAGTGTAGCAGGGACATTGACTGAAGCTTTCTTT.